This record concerns one TCR beta chain sequence. Blood was drawn once per donor, and each sample measured under 3 ml. Investigators extracted total RNA from whole blood and did not sort T cells. The data originate from a study of monozygotic twins with inflammatory bowel disease. TCRdb reworked the 5' RACE reads into one entry per CDR3 protein, no DNA. The listing records around 40,000 distinct CDR3 sequences. The receptor was derived from a human donor with ulcerative colitis or Crohn's disease, or a healthy co-twin of an affected twin (not recorded which). The specimen was blood.

CDR3 loop: CASKVGLHGELFF. The chain has TRBV6-6 and TRBJ2-2. This CDR3 spans 13 amino acids. Germline V gene data show CDR1 as MNHNY and CDR2 as SVGAGI (reference sequence).